This T cell receptor beta chain was observed in a study of T cell responses to AZD1222 COVID-19 vaccine. Overall study results and limits: An increase in Spike-specific TCR breadth and depth was observed after two AZD1222 doses.

TCRdb keeps only in-frame clones here, not all; method: immunoSEQ multiplex PCR. The table includes approximately 150,000 clones, approximately 88% detected once. Of note for this clone: The antigen is undetermined.

The ends were cut back, 0 bases at V and 8 bases at J, with 14 bases in the middle. The CDR3 is 14 amino acids. Germline CDR1 SGHNT, CDR2 YYREEE (reference sequence). The chain joins TRBV5-4 to TRBJ1-2; TRBD1 might be the D (6 bases). The sequences come from peripheral blood, collected on day 0 of AZD1222 vaccination. This TCR came from an adult in good health. The CDR3 region is CASSLGHRERGYTF. CDR3 nucleotides: TGTGCCAGCAGCTTGGGACACAGGGAGCGGGGCTACACCTTC. The whole variable domain, filled in from reference TRBV5-4 and TRBJ1-2, reads ETGVTQSPTHLIKTRGQQVTLRCSSQSGHNTVSWYQQALGQGPQFIFQYYREEENGRGNFPPRFSGLQFPNYSSELNVNALELDDSALYLCASSLGHRERGYTFGSGTRLTVV.